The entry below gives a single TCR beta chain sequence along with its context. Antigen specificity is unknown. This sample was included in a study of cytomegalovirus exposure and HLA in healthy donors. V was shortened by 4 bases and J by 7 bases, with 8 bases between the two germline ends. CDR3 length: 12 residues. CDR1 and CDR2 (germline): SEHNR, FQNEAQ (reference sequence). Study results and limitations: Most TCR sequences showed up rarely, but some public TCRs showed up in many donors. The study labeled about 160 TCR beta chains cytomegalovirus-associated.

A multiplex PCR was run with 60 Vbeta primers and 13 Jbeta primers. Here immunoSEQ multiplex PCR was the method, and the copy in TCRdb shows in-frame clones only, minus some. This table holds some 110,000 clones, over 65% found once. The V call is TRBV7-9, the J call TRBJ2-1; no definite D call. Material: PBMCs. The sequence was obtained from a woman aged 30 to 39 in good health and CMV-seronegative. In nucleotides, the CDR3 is TGTGCCAGCAGCTCGGGTACGAATGAGCAGTTCTTC. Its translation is CASSSGTNEQFF.